This T cell receptor (beta chain) was obtained from a study of blood T cell repertoires in COVID-19. The CDR3 is made up of 19 amino acids. The germline V gene encodes CDR1 LNHDA and CDR2 SQIVND (reference sequence). The V end was cut by 5 bases, the J end by 4 bases, with 29 bases between. Clones were read by immunoSEQ multiplex PCR, and TCRdb kept only the in-frame ones, dropping some. Of some 200,000 clones in the sample, more than 80% were seen once. A few counts support this clone. This TCR came from a middle-aged woman with acute COVID-19. Sequenced sample: PBMCs or T cells enriched from blood (not recorded which). V and J are TRBV19 and TRBJ1-2; D might be TRBD1 (6 bases). CDR3 protein: CASSPSRGGHTTKGYGYTF. Written as DNA, the CDR3 is TGTGCCAGTAGTCCATCGAGAGGGGGTCACACCACAAAAGGCTATGGCTACACCTTC.